This T cell receptor (beta chain) was documented in a study of T cells of healthy individuals (dated by TCRdb to about 2018). This clonotype was detected ten times or more. Its antigen has not been determined. Base quality data are lacking; no much larger clone is found one base away. Library method: 5' RACE. Instrument used: Illumina MiSeq. Through fastp at Q25 and MiXCR, TCRdb rebuilt clones from the public reads, retaining in-frame beta chains. For every CDR3 protein sequence, its rows merge into one entry that carries the most common genes and DNA. Within this sample are about 82,000 distinct CDR3 sequences, with approximately 5.4% of them counted one time only. In total, the top ten clones hold approximately 8% of the sample. Reading from cysteine to phenylalanine, the CDR3 counts 14 amino acids. The retained sequence is limited to the CDR3, 42 bases, with the frame set at the first base. The germline V gene yields KGHSY for CDR1 and FQNENV for CDR2. V is reduced by 0 bases and J by 8 bases, leaving a spacing of 13 bases between them.

The TCR was taken from a female donor in good health. The rearrangement joined TRBV16 to TRBJ1-2; the D gene is unclear. The nucleotide sequence reads TGTGCCAGCAGCCAATCCCGATGGGAACGAGGCTACACCTTC. This translates into CASSQSRWERGYTF.